A single sample gave rise to the 13 T cell receptor beta chains below, sequenced in a study of radiotherapy plus CTLA-4 blockade in lung cancer (dated by TCRdb to 2016 to 2019). Libraries were built with the immunoSEQ multiplex PCR assay. The table was pulled from immuneACCESS by TCRdb, which kept in-frame rearrangements only. Such tables lose some clones; where checked, under half of the loss comes from unresolved V genes, and the rest has no known cause. The sample table shows around 55,000 clones, and roughly 79% are seen once. The top ten constitute around 6.6% of the sample. This specimen consisted of peripheral blood, obtained from a patient treated with radiotherapy plus ipilimumab. Receptors originate from a human donor with non-small cell lung cancer whose response to radiotherapy plus ipilimumab could not be evaluated.

The CDR3 loop is CATFPGRGRTEAFF. The CDR3 DNA reads as TGTGCCACCTTTCCGGGACGGGGGAGGACTGAAGCTTTCTTT. V is TRBV6-6 and J is TRBJ1-1; TRBD1 might be the D (5 bases). Germline values: CDR1 MNHNY, CDR2 SVGAGI (reference sequence). The CDR3 runs to 14 residues. The ends were cut back, 10 bases at V and 5 bases at J, with 20 bases in the middle.

The V call is TRBV27, the J call TRBJ2-7; 8 bases line up with TRBD2. Germline lookup yields CDR1 MNHEY and CDR2 SMNVEV (reference sequence). V shed 0 bases and J 4 bases; nucleotides not matched to a gene: 5. The CDR3 has 15 residues. CDR3 in amino acids: CASSLSTGGAYEQYF. The CDR3 nucleotides are TGTGCCAGCAGTTTATCAACGGGAGGGGCTTACGAGCAGTACTTC.

This clone qualifies as medium-sized (0.01 to 0.1%). This rearrangement joins TRBV5-6 to TRBJ1-4; perhaps TRBD1 as D (5 bases). Germline V gene lookup returns CDR1 SGHDT and CDR2 YYEEEE. V lost 2 bases to trimming and J lost 7 bases, with 9 bases between them. This CDR3 comprises 13 residues. The CDR3 DNA sequence: TGTGCCAGCAGCTTCCAAGGGGTTGAAAAACTGTTTTTT. Protein: CASSFQGVEKLFF.

With regard to this clone: The same CDR3 is also encoded by other DNA sequences in this sample. The chain carries TRBV7-2 and TRBJ2-7; the D gene is possibly TRBD2 (7 bases). Germline CDR1 reads SGHTA; CDR2 reads FQGNSA. V lost 3 bases, J lost 2 bases, and 11 bases lay in between. This CDR3 has 14 residues. The chain's CDR3 is CASSLGRGAYEQYF. DNA for the CDR3: TGTGCCAGCAGCTTGGGGAGGGGGGCCTACGAGCAGTACTTC.

The J gene is TRBJ1-1, the V gene TRBV12-5, with TRBD1 matching 9 bases. With V trimmed by 0 bases and J by 0 bases, 5 bases remained unmatched. The CDR3 runs to 17 residues. Germline V gene lookup returns CDR1 LGHNT and CDR2 FRNRAP. The CDR3 loop is CASGLVTGTGMNTEAFF. The CDR3 bases are TGTGCTAGTGGTTTGGTAACTGGGACAGGGATGAACACTGAAGCTTTCTTT.

This chain links TRBV10-3 with TRBJ1-2, with a weak D call TRBD1 (6 bases). The CDR3 sequence is 14 residues long. Trimming shortened V by 3 bases and J by 3 bases, and 11 bases separated the two germline ends. Per the germline V gene, CDR1 is ENHRY and CDR2 is SYGVKD. For the CDR3, the DNA is TGTGCCATCAGTGACAGACGGACAGACTATGGCTACACCTTC. Residues: CAISDRRTDYGYTF.

This chain joins TRBV12-5 and TRBJ2-3; 10 nucleotides line up with TRBD2. CDR1 and CDR2 from the germline V gene are LGHNT and FRNRAP. With V trimmed by 8 bases and J by 7 bases, 6 bases remained unmatched. This CDR3 is 13 amino acids long. The CDR3 DNA sequence: TGTGCTAGTTCCGCTAGCGGGAGTAATACGCAGTATTTT. This codes for CASSASGSNTQYF.

V is TRBV28 and J is TRBJ2-7; 7 nucleotides line up with TRBD2. The CDR3 is 14 amino acids. The J segment lost 1 base and the V segment lost 3 bases, leaving 3 bases of the junction unmatched. Germline assignment: CDR1 MDHEN and CDR2 SYDVKM. The CDR3 bases are TGTGCCAGCAGTTTGTCCGGGAGGTCCTACGAGCAGTACTTC. Protein sequence: CASSLSGRSYEQYF. Full variable domain (outside the CDR3, taken from reference TRBV28 and TRBJ2-7): DVKVTQSSRYLVKRTGEKVFLECVQDMDHENMFWYRQDPGLGLRLIYFSYDVKMKEKGDIPEGYSVSREKKERFSLILESASTNQTSMYLCASSLSGRSYEQYFGPGTRLTVT.

This clone is a singleton in its sample. The rearrangement joins TRBV19 to TRBJ2-1; TRBD2 matches at 10 bases. V lost 5 bases to trimming and J lost 7 bases; unmatched junction nucleotides: 20. This CDR3 is 19 amino acids long. CDR1 LNHDA and CDR2 SQIVND come from the germline V gene (reference sequence). The CDR3 sequence is CASSPELLAGEGLGNEQFF. CDR3 bases: TGTGCCAGTAGTCCTGAGTTGCTAGCGGGAGAAGGTTTAGGGAATGAGCAGTTCTTC.

This clone was counted once. The chain is built from TRBV19 and TRBJ2-7; possibly TRBD2 for D (6 bases). CDR3 length equals 14 residues. V lost 6 bases and J 3 bases, leaving 15 bases between the germline ends. Germline-derived CDR1 and CDR2 are LNHDA and SQIVND (reference sequence). The chain's CDR3 is CASRRQPGDYEQYF. The DNA for the CDR3 is TGTGCCAGTAGGCGACAACCGGGGGACTACGAGCAGTACTTC.

The gene calls are TRBV7-9 and TRBJ2-7; possibly TRBD2 for D (5 bases). Germline assignment: CDR1 SEHNR and CDR2 FQNEAQ (reference sequence). Trimming took off 5 bases at V and 0 bases at J, with 8 bases between the two ends. This CDR3 has 13 amino acids. CDR3 sequence (DNA): TGTGCCAGCAGCCGTGGGAGCTCCTACGAGCAGTACTTC. It encodes CASSRGSSYEQYF.

The chain recombines TRBV19 with TRBJ2-1; unclear D gene. The V gene lost 3 bases and the J gene lost 9 bases, with 6 bases spanning the gap. CDR3 length equals 11 residues. Germline V gives CDR1 LNHDA, CDR2 SQIVND (reference sequence). The CDR3, as DNA: TGTGCCAGTAGTATGGGCCTTGAGCAGTTCTTC. It specifies CASSMGLEQFF. Full variable domain (remainder filled in from reference TRBV19 and TRBJ2-1): DGGITQSPKYLFRKEGQNVTLSCEQNLNHDAMYWYRQDPGQGLRLIYYSQIVNDFQKGDIAEGYSVSREKKESFPLTVTSAQKNPTAFYLCASSMGLEQFFGPGTRLTVL.

The chain couples TRBV6-1 to TRBJ2-7; 10 bases agree with TRBD1. Germline CDR1 reads MNHNS; CDR2 reads SASEGT. Germline trimming cut 6 bases from V and 6 bases from J; bases unmatched to any gene: 5. CDR3 length: 13 residues. CDR3 DNA sequence: TGTGCCAGCAGCCAAGGGACAGGGGTCGAGCAGTACTTC. Amino acid sequence: CASSQGTGVEQYF.